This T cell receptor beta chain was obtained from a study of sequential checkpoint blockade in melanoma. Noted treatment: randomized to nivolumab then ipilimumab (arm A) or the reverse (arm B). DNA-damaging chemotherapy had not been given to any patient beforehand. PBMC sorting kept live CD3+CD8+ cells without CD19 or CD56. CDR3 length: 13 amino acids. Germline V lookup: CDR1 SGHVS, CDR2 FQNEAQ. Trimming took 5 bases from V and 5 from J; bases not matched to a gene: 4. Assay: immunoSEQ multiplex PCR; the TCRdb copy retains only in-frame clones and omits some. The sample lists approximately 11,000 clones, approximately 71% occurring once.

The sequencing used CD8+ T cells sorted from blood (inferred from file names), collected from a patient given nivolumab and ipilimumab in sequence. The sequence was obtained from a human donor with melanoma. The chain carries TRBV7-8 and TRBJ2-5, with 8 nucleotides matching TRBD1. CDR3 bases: TGTGCCAGCAGCACGGACAGGGAGGAGACCCAGTACTTC. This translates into CASSTDREETQYF.